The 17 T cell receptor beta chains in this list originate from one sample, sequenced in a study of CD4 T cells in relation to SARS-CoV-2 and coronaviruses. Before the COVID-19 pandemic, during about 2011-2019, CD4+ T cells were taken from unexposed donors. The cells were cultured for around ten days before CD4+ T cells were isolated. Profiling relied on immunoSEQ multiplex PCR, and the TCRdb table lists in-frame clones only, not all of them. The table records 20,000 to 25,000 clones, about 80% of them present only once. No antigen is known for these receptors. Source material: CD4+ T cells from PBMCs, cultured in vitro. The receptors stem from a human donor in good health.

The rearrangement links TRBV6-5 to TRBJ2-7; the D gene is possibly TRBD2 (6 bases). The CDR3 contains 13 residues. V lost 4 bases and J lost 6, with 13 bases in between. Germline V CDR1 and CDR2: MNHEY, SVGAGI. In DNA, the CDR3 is TGTGCCAGCAGTTTCTCTAGCGCATTCGAGCAGTACTTC. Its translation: CASSFSSAFEQYF.

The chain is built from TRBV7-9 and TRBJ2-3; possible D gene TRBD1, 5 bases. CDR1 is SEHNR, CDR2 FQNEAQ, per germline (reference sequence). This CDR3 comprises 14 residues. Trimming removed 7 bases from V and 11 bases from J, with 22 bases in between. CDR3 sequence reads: CASIRWGAQLEQYF. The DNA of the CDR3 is TGTGCCAGCATCCGGTGGGGCGCCCAGTTGGAGCAGTATTTT.

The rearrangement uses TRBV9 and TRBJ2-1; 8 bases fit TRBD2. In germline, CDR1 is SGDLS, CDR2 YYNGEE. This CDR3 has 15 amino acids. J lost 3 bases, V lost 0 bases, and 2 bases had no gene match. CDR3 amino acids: CASSVESGSYNEQFF. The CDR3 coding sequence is TGTGCCAGCAGCGTAGAAAGCGGGAGCTACAATGAGCAGTTCTTC.

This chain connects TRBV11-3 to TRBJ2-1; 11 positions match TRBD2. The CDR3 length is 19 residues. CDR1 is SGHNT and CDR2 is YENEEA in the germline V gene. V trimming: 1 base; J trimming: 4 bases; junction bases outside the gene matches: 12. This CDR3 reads CASSLGLAGGLGPYNEQFF. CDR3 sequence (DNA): TGTGCCAGCAGCTTAGGGCTAGCGGGAGGTTTGGGCCCGTACAATGAGCAGTTCTTC.

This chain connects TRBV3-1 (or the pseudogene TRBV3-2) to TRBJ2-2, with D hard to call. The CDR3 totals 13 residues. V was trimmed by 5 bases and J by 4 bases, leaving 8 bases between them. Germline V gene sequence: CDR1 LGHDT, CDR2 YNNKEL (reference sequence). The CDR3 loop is CASSSRPTGELFF. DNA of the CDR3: TGTGCCAGCAGCTCCCGTCCCACCGGGGAGCTGTTTTTT.

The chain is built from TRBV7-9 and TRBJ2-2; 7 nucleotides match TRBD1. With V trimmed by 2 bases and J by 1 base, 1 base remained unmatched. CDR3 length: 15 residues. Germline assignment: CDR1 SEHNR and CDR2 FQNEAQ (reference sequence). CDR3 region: CASSLRTGNTGELFF. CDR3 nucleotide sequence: TGTGCCAGCAGCTTACGGACAGGGAACACCGGGGAGCTGTTTTTT.

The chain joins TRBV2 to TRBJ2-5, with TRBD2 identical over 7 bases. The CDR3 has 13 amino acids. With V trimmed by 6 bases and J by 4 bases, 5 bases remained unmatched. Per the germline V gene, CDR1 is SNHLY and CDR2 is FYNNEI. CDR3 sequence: CASRRETLETQYF. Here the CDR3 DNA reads TGTGCCAGCAGGCGGGAGACGCTAGAGACCCAGTACTTC.

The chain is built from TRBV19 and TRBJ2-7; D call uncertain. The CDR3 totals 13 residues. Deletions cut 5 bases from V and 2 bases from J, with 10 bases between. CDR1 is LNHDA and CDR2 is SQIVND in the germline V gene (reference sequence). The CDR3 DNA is TGTGCCAGTAGTTTAAATAAGGCCTACGAGCAGTACTTC. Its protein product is CASSLNKAYEQYF.

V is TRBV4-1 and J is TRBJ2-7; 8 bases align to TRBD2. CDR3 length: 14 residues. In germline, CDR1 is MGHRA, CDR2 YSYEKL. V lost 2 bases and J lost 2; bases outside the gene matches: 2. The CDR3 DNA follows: TGCGCCAGCAGCCAACCGGGACTAGCCTACGAGCAGTACTTC. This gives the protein CASSQPGLAYEQYF.

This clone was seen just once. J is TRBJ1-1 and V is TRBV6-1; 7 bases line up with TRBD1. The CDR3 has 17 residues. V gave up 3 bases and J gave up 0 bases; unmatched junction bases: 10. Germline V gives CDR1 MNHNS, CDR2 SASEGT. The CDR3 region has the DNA TGTGCCAGCAGTGACGGTCTCAAGGGACAGCTGAACACTGAAGCTTTCTTT. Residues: CASSDGLKGQLNTEAFF.

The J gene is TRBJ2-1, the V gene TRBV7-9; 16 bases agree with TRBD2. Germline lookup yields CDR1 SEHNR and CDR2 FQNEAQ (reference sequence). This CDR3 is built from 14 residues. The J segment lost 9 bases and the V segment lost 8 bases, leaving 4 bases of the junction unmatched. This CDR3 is CASGGTSGRVEQFF. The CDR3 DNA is TGTGCCAGCGGCGGGACTAGCGGGAGGGTTGAGCAGTTCTTC. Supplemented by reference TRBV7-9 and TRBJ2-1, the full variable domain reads DTGVSQNPRHKITKRGQNVTFRCDPISEHNRLYWYRQTLGQGPEFLTYFQNEAQLEKSRLLSDRFSAERPKGSFSTLEIQRTEQGDSAMYLCASGGTSGRVEQFFGPGTRLTVL.

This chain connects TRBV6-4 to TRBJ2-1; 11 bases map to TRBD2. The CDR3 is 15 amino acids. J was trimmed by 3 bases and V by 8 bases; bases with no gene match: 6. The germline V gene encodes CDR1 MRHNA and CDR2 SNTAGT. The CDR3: CASSRTSGLYNEQFF. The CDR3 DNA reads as TGTGCCAGCTCCCGGACTAGCGGGCTCTACAATGAGCAGTTCTTC.

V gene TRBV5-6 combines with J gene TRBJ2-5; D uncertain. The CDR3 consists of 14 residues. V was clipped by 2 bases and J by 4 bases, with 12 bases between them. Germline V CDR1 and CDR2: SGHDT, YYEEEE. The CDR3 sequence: CASSLLNKGETQYF. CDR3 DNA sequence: TGTGCCAGCAGCTTACTCAACAAGGGAGAGACCCAGTACTTC.

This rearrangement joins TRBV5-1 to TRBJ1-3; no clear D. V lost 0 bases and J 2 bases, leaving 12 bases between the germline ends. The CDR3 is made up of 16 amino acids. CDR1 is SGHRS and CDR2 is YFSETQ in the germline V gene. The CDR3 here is CASSLGAGLAGNTIYF. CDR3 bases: TGCGCCAGCAGCTTGGGGGCAGGTTTGGCTGGAAACACCATATATTTT.

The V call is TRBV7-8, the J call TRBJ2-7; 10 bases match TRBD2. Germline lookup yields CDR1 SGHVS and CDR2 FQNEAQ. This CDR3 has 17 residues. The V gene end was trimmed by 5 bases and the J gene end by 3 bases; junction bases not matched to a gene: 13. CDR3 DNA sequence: TGTGCCAGCAGCCCGGGATTACTAGCGGGGACACTCTACGAGCAGTACTTC. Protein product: CASSPGLLAGTLYEQYF.

Written as DNA, the CDR3 is TGTGCCAGCAGCGGGGCCGGACAGGGGTTTGGTGGTGAGCAGTTCTTC. The encoded protein is CASSGAGQGFGGEQFF. V gene TRBV3-1 (or the pseudogene TRBV3-2) combines with J gene TRBJ2-1, with TRBD1 matching over 9 bases. Germline CDR1 is LGHDT and CDR2 is YNNKEL (reference sequence). The V and J ends lost 5 bases and 9 bases, in that order; junction bases with no gene match: 14. The CDR3 runs to 16 residues.

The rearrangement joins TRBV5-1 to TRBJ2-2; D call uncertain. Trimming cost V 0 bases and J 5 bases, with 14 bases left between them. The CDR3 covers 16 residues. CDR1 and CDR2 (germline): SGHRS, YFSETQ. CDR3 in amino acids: CASSLGYGQSTGELFF. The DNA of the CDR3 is TGCGCCAGCAGCTTGGGGTACGGGCAGTCTACCGGGGAGCTGTTTTTT.